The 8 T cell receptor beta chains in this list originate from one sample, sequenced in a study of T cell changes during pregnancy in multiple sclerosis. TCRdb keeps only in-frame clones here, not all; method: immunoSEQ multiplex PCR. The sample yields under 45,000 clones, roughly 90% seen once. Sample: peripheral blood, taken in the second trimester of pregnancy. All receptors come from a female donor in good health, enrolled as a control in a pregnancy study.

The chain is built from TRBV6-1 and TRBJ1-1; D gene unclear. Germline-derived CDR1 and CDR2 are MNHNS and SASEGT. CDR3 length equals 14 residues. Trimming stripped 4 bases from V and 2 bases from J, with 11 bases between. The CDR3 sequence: CASSVTFSNTEAFF. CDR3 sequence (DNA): TGTGCCAGCAGTGTAACTTTTAGCAACACTGAAGCTTTCTTT.

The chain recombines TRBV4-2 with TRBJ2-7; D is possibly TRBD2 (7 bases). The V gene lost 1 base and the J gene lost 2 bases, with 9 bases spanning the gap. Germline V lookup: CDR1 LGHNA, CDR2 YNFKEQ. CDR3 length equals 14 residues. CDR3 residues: CASSQGGGTYEQYF. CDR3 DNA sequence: TGTGCCAGCAGCCAAGGGGGGGGCACCTACGAGCAGTACTTC.

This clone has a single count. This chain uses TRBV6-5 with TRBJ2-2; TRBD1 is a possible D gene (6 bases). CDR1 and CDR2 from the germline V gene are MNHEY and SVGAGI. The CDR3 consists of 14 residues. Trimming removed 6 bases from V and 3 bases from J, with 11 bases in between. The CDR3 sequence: CASSATGYTGELFF. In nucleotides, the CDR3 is TGTGCCAGCAGCGCTACAGGGTACACCGGGGAGCTGTTTTTT.

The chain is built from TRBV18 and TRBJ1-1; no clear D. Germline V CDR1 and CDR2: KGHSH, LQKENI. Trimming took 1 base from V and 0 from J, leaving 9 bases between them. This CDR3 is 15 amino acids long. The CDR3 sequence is CASSPLVPMNTEAFF. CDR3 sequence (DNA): TGTGCCAGCTCACCACTGGTGCCTATGAACACTGAAGCTTTCTTT.

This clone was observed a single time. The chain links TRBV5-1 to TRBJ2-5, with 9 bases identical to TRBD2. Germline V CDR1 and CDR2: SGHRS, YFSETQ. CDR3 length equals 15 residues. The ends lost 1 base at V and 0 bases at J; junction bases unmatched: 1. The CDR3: CASSLTSGYQETQYF. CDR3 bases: TGCGCCAGCAGCTTGACTAGCGGGTACCAAGAGACCCAGTACTTC.

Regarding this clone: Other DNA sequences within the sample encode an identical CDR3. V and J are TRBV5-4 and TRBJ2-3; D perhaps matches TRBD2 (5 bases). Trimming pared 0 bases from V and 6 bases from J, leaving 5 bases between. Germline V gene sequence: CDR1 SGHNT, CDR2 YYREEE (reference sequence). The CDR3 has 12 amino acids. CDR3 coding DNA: TGTGCCAGCAGCTTGGGAGGGGATACGCAGTATTTT. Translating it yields CASSLGGDTQYF.

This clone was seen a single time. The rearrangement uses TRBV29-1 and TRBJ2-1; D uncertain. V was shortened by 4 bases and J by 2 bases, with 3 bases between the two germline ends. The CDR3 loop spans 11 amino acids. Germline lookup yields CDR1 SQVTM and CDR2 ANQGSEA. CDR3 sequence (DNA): TGCAGCGTTGGTACCTACAATGAGCAGTTCTTC. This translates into CSVGTYNEQFF.

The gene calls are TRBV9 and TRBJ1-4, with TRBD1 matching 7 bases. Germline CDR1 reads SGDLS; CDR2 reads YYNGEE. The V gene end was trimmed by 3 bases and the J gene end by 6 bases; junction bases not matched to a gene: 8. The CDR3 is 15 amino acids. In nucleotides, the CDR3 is TGTGCCAGCAGCGCGGAGGGGGCCGGGGATGAAAAACTGTTTTTT. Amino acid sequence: CASSAEGAGDEKLFF.